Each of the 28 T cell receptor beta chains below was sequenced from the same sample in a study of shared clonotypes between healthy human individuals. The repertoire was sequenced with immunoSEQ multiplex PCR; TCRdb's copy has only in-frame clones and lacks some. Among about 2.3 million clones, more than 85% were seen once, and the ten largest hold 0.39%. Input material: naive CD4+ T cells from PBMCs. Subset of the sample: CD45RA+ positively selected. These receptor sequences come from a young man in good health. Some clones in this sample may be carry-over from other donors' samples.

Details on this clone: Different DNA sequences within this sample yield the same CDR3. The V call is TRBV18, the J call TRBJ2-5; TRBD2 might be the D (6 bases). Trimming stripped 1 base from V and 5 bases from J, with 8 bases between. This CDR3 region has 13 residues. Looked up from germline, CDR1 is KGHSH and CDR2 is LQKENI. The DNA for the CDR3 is TGTGCCAGCTCACCACGACGGGGGGAGACCCAGTACTTC. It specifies CASSPRRGETQYF.

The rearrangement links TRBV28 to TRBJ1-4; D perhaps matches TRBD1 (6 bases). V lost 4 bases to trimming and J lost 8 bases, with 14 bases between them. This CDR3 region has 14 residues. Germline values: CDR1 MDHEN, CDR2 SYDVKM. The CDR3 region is CASSSNRVWEKLFF. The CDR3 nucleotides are TGTGCCAGCAGTTCAAACAGGGTGTGGGAAAAACTGTTTTTT.

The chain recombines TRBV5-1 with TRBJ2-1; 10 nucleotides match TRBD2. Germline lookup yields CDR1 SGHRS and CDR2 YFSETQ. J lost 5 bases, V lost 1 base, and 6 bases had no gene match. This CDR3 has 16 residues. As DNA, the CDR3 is TGCGCCAGCAGCTTGTCCCTAGCGGGAGTGAACAATGAGCAGTTCTTC. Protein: CASSLSLAGVNNEQFF.

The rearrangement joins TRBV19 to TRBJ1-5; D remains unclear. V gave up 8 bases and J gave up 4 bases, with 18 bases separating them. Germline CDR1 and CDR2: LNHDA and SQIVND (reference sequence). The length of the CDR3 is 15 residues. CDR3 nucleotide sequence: TGTGCCAGTGAACACACCTTCCATTCGAATCAGCCCCAGCATTTT. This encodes CASEHTFHSNQPQHF.

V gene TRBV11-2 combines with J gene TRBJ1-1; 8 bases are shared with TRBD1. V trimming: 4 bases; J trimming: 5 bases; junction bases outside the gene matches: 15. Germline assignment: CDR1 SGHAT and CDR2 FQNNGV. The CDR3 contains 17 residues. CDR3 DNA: TGTGCCAGCAGCTACGGAGGACAGGGCAGAGGGTGGACTGAAGCTTTCTTT. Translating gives CASSYGGQGRGWTEAFF.

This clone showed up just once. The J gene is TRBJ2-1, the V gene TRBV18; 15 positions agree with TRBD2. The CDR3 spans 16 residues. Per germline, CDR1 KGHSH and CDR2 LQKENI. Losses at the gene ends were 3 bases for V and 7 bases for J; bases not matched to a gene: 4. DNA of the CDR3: TGTGCCAGCTCACCGGGACTAGCGGGAGGAGGTAATGAGCAGTTCTTC. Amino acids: CASSPGLAGGGNEQFF.

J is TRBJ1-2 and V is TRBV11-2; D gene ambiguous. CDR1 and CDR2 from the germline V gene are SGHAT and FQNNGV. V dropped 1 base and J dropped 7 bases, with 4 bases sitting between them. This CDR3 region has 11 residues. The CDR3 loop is CASSLGPGYTF. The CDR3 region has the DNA TGTGCCAGCAGCTTAGGACCTGGCTACACCTTC.

The CDR3 loop reads CASSLVVYEQYF. CDR3 sequence (DNA): TGTGCCAGCAGCTTAGTTGTCTACGAGCAGTACTTC. The genes are TRBV11-2 and TRBJ2-7; no clear D. The length of the CDR3 is 12 residues. The V gene lost 1 base and the J gene lost 3 bases, with 4 bases spanning the gap. Germline V gives CDR1 SGHAT, CDR2 FQNNGV. Full variable domain (remainder filled in from reference TRBV11-2 and TRBJ2-7): EAGVAQSPRYKIIEKRQSVAFWCNPISGHATLYWYQQILGQGPKLLIQFQNNGVVDDSQLPKDRFSAERLKGVDSTLKIQPAKLEDSAVYLCASSLVVYEQYFGPGTRLTVT.

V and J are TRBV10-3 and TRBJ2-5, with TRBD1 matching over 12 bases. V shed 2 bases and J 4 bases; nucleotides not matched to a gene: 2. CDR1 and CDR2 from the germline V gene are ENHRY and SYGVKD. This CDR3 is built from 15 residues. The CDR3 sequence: CAISEPGQGAETQYF. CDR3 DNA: TGTGCCATCAGTGAGCCGGGACAGGGGGCAGAGACCCAGTACTTC.

This chain's CDR3 is CSVISGAYEQYF. In nucleotides, the CDR3 is TGCAGCGTTATCTCAGGGGCCTACGAGCAGTACTTC. The rearrangement joins TRBV29-1 to TRBJ2-7, with a tentative D call TRBD1 (6 bases). Trimming cost V 5 bases and J 2 bases, with 10 bases left between them. This CDR3 contains 12 residues. The germline V gene has CDR1 SQVTM and CDR2 ANQGSEA.

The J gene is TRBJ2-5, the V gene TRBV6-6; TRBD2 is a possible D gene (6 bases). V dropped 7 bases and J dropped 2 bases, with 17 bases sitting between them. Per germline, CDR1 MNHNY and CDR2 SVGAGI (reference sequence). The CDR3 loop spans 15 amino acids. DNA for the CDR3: TGTGCCAGCATTAAGGGTCCTAGCGTACAAGAGACCCAGTACTTC. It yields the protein CASIKGPSVQETQYF.

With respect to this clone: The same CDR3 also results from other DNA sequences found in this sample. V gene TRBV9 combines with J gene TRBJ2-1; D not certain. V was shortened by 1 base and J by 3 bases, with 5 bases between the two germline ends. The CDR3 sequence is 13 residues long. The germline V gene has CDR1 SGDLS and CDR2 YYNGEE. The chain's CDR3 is CASSVNSYNEQFF. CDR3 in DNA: TGTGCCAGCAGCGTAAACAGCTACAATGAGCAGTTCTTC.

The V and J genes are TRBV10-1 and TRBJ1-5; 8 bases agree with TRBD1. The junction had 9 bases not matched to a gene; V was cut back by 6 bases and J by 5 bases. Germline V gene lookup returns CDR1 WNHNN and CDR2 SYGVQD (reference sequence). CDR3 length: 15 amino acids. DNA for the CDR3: TGCGCCAGCAGGGTAGGACAGGGAGCCCATCAGCCCCAGCATTTT. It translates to CASRVGQGAHQPQHF.

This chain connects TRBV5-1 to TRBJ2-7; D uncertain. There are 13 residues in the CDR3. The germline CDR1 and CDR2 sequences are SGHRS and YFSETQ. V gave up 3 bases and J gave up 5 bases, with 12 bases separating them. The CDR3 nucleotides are TGCGCCAGCAGCTCGCATCCCTTCAACGAGCAGTACTTC. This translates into CASSSHPFNEQYF.

CDR3 protein: CASRTGTTAETQYF. The DNA of the CDR3 is TGTGCCAGTCGAACAGGGACGACGGCGGAGACCCAGTACTTC. The chain joins TRBV19 to TRBJ2-5, with D possibly matching TRBD1 (6 bases). CDR3 size: 14 residues. Germline V CDR1 and CDR2: LNHDA, SQIVND (reference sequence). V dropped 8 bases and J dropped 5 bases, with 18 bases sitting between them.

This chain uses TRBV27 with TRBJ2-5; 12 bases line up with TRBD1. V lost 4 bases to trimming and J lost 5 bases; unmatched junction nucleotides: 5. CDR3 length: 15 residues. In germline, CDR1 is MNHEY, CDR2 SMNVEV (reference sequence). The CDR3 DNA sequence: TGTGCCAGCAGTTCCGGGACAGGGGGCTTGGAGACCCAGTACTTC. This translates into CASSSGTGGLETQYF.

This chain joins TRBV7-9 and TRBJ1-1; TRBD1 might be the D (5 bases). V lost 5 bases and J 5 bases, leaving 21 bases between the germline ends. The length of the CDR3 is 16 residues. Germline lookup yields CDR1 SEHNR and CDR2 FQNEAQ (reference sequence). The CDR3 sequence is CASSTNPAAWGTEAFF. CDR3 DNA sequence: TGTGCCAGCAGCACAAACCCCGCCGCATGGGGGACTGAAGCTTTCTTT.

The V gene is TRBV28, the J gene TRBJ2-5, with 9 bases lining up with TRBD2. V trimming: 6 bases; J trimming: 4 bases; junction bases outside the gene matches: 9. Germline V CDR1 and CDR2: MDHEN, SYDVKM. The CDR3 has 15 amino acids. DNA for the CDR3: TGTGCCAGCAGGTTCTTAGCGGGAGTGGGAGAGACCCAGTACTTC. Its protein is CASRFLAGVGETQYF. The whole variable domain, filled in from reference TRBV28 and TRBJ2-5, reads DVKVTQSSRYLVKRTGEKVFLECVQDMDHENMFWYRQDPGLGLRLIYFSYDVKMKEKGDIPEGYSVSREKKERFSLILESASTNQTSMYLCASRFLAGVGETQYFGPGTRLLVL.

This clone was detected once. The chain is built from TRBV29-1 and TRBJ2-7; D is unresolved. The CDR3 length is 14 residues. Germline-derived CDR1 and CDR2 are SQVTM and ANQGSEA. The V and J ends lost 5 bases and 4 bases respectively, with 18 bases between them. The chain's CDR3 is CSVLVLGPRYEQYF. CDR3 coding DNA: TGCAGCGTTTTAGTTTTGGGCCCAAGGTACGAGCAGTACTTC.

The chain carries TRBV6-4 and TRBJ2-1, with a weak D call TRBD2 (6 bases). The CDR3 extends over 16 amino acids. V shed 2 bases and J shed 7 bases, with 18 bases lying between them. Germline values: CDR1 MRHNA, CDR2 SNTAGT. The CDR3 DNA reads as TGTGCCAGCAGTGACCCGGGACTTAAACCGCGGAATGAGCAGTTCTTC. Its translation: CASSDPGLKPRNEQFF.

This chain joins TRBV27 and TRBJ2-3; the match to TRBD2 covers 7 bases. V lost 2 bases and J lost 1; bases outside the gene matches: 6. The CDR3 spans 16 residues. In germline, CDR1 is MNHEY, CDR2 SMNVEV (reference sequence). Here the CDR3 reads CASSLGWGGGTDTQYF. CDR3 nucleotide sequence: TGTGCCAGCAGTTTAGGCTGGGGGGGAGGCACAGATACGCAGTATTTT.

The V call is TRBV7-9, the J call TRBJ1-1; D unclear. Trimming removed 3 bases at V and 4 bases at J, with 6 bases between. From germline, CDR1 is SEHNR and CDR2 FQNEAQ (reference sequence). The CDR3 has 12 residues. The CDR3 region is CASSFPLTEAFF. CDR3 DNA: TGTGCCAGCAGCTTCCCCCTCACTGAAGCTTTCTTT.

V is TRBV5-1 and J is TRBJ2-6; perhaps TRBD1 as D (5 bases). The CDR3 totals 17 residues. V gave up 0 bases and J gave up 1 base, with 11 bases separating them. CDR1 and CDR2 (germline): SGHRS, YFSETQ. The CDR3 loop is CASSLGPQGSGANVLTF. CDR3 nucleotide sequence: TGCGCCAGCAGCTTGGGGCCTCAGGGTTCTGGGGCCAACGTCCTGACTTTC.

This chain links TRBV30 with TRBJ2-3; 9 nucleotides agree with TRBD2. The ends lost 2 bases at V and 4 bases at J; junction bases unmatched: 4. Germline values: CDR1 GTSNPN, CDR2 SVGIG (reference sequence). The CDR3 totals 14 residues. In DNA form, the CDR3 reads TGTGCCTGGAGTCGAGCGGGAGGACCAGATACGCAGTATTTT. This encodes CAWSRAGGPDTQYF.

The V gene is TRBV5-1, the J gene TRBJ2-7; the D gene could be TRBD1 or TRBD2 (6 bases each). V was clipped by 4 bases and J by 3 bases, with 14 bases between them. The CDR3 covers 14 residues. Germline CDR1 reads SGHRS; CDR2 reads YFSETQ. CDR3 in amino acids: CASSPRDTFYEQYF. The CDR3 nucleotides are TGCGCCAGCAGCCCGCGGGACACCTTCTACGAGCAGTACTTC. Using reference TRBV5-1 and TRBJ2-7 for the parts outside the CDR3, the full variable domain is KAGVTQTPRYLIKTRGQQVTLSCSPISGHRSVSWYQQTPGQGLQFLFEYFSETQRNKGNFPGRFSGRQFSNSRSEMNVSTLELGDSALYLCASSPRDTFYEQYFGPGTRLTVT.

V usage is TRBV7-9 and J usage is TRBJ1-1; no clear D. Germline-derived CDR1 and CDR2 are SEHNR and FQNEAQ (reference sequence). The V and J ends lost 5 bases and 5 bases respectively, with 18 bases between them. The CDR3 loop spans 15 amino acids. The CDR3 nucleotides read TGTGCCAGCAGCCCAGACACGACTCGAAGGACTGAAGCTTTCTTT. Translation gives CASSPDTTRRTEAFF. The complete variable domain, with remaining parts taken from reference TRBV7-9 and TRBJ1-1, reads DTGVSQNPRHKITKRGQNVTFRCDPISEHNRLYWYRQTLGQGPEFLTYFQNEAQLEKSRLLSDRFSAERPKGSFSTLEIQRTEQGDSAMYLCASSPDTTRRTEAFFGQGTRLTVV.

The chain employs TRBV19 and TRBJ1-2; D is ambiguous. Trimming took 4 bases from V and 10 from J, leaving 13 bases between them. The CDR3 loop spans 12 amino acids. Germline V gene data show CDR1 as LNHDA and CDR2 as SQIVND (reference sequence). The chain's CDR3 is CASSTPERIYTF. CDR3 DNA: TGTGCCAGTAGTACCCCGGAAAGAATCTACACCTTC.

CDR3 bases: TGTGCCAGCACCACCACCACCGGGAGAAGCTCCTACAATGAGCAGTTCTTC. Its protein is CASTTTTGRSSYNEQFF. J is TRBJ2-1 and V is TRBV5-4; D might be TRBD2 (6 bases). Germline V gene data show CDR1 as SGHNT and CDR2 as YYREEE (reference sequence). Trimming stripped 6 bases from V and 0 bases from J, with 19 bases between. The CDR3 runs to 17 residues.